The 27 T cell receptor beta chains below were found in one sample sequenced in a study of T cells in tuberculosis. TCRdb's table, derived via immunoSEQ multiplex PCR, lists solely in-frame clones and lacks some. Of about 22,000 clones in the sample, 95% to 98% are singletons; the top ten hold 6.2%. The sample consisted of PBMCs. Receptors originate from a donor between 10 and 35 years old with latent tuberculosis or without tuberculosis infection.

The chain links TRBV30 to TRBJ2-4; D perhaps matches TRBD1 (5 bases). Trimming took 2 bases from V and 1 from J, leaving 9 bases between them. Germline CDR1 and CDR2: GTSNPN and SVGIG (reference sequence). This CDR3 is built from 14 residues. The CDR3 nucleotides read TGTGCCTGGAGTAGGAAGGGGGCCAAAAACATTCAGTACTTC. It translates to CAWSRKGAKNIQYF.

In this sample, this clone turned up once. The CDR3 DNA is TGTGCCAGCAGCTCCGACAGGGACACTGAAGCTTTCTTT. This encodes CASSSDRDTEAFF. The chain is built from TRBV7-7 and TRBJ1-1, with 7 bases identical to TRBD1. The V gene's germline CDR1 is SSHAT and CDR2 FNYEAQ (reference sequence). V gave up 4 bases and J gave up 3 bases; unmatched junction bases: 2. CDR3 size: 13 residues.

The chain carries TRBV9 and TRBJ2-3, with 10 bases fitting TRBD2. The CDR3 is 16 residues long. Germline trimming cut 3 bases from V and 2 bases from J; bases unmatched to any gene: 6. Germline values: CDR1 SGDLS, CDR2 YYNGEE. The CDR3, as DNA: TGTGCCAGCAGCGCCGGGACTAGCGCTTACACAGATACGCAGTATTTT. Encoded protein: CASSAGTSAYTDTQYF.

Here the CDR3 reads CAISEHTTGDQPQHF. For the CDR3, the DNA is TGTGCCATCAGTGAACATACTACGGGGGATCAGCCCCAGCATTTT. This sequence joins TRBV10-3 and TRBJ1-5; TRBD1 might be the D (5 bases). Germline V CDR1 and CDR2: ENHRY, SYGVKD. V lost 3 bases and J lost 5, with 14 bases in between. The CDR3 has 15 amino acids.

This rearrangement joins TRBV11-2 to TRBJ1-1, with D tentatively TRBD1 (5 bases). The CDR3 length is 15 residues. Germline-derived CDR1 and CDR2 are SGHAT and FQNNGV. V lost 2 bases and J 1 base, leaving 11 bases between the germline ends. The CDR3 nucleotides are TGTGCCAGCAGCTTAAGTGGACACCCGAACACTGAAGCTTTCTTT. Translation gives CASSLSGHPNTEAFF. Full variable domain (outside the CDR3, taken from reference TRBV11-2 and TRBJ1-1): EAGVAQSPRYKIIEKRQSVAFWCNPISGHATLYWYQQILGQGPKLLIQFQNNGVVDDSQLPKDRFSAERLKGVDSTLKIQPAKLEDSAVYLCASSLSGHPNTEAFFGQGTRLTVV.

The genes are TRBV29-1 and TRBJ2-2; D possibly corresponds to TRBD1 (6 bases). Germline V gene data show CDR1 as SQVTM and CDR2 as ANQGSEA. Trimming shortened V by 5 bases and J by 6 bases, and 10 bases separated the two germline ends. The CDR3 loop spans 12 amino acids. The CDR3 sequence is CSVRTDSGELFF. The CDR3 nucleotides read TGCAGCGTTAGGACAGATTCCGGGGAGCTGTTTTTT.

The rearrangement joins TRBV19 to TRBJ2-7; 12 bases line up with TRBD1. This CDR3 is 15 amino acids long. The ends lost 8 bases at V and 3 bases at J; junction bases unmatched: 8. Germline V gene sequence: CDR1 LNHDA, CDR2 SQIVND (reference sequence). The CDR3 DNA reads as TGTGCCAGTGCGGCGGGACAGGGGGCCTACTACGAGCAGTACTTC. It encodes CASAAGQGAYYEQYF.

The V gene is TRBV4-3, the J gene TRBJ1-5; D unclear. The CDR3 is made up of 17 amino acids. The germline V gene has CDR1 LGHNA and CDR2 YSLEER. Trimming stripped 3 bases from V and 0 bases from J, with 15 bases between. CDR3 coding DNA: TGCGCCAGCAGCCATACCTTCTACAGTTATAGCAATCAGCCCCAGCATTTT. Its translation: CASSHTFYSYSNQPQHF.

This clone is a singleton in its sample. This chain joins TRBV20-1 and TRBJ2-1; D may be TRBD2 (7 bases). The CDR3 runs 11 residues. Germline CDR1 reads DFQATT; CDR2 reads SNEGSKA (reference sequence). V was shortened by 6 bases and J by 15 bases, with 18 bases between the two germline ends. CDR3 in DNA: TGCAGTGCCGCATGGGGGGGGGCGTCGTTCTTC. Its protein is CSAAWGGASFF.

The V gene is TRBV16, the J gene TRBJ2-7; D gene ambiguous. The CDR3 consists of 13 residues. V was cut by 7 bases and J by 9 bases, with 19 bases left in between. Germline V CDR1 and CDR2: KGHSY, FQNENV. The CDR3 coding sequence is TGTGCCAGCATCCCCGACTCGTGGAACCTGCAGTACTTC. This translates into CASIPDSWNLQYF.

This sequence joins TRBV6-5 and TRBJ1-2, with 11 bases fitting TRBD1. The CDR3 runs to 13 residues. Germline V gene lookup returns CDR1 MNHEY and CDR2 SVGAGI. The V and J ends lost 6 bases and 4 bases, in that order; junction bases with no gene match: 1. This CDR3 is CASRGTGGYGYTF. The CDR3 region has the DNA TGTGCCAGCAGGGGGACAGGGGGCTATGGCTACACCTTC.

This clone showed up just once. This chain connects TRBV5-6 to TRBJ1-1; 7 bases are shared with TRBD1. CDR3 length equals 15 residues. J was trimmed by 3 bases and V by 2 bases; bases with no gene match: 7. Germline V lookup: CDR1 SGHDT, CDR2 YYEEEE. The CDR3 bases are TGTGCCAGCAGCTTACTGACAGGGCAATACACTGAAGCTTTCTTT. Translating it yields CASSLLTGQYTEAFF.

The DNA of the CDR3 is TGTGCCAGCAGCTTAGGGCTGGACACCGGGGAGCTGTTTTTT. This gives the protein CASSLGLDTGELFF. This chain joins TRBV7-3 and TRBJ2-2, with unresolved D. The CDR3 is 14 amino acids. Germline V gene data show CDR1 as SGHTA and CDR2 as FQGTGA. Trimming pared 2 bases from V and 3 bases from J, leaving 7 bases between.

This sequence joins TRBV6-5 and TRBJ1-2; D unresolved. CDR1 is MNHEY, CDR2 SVGAGI, per germline. CDR3 length equals 14 residues. The ends were cut back, 4 bases at V and 5 bases at J, with 14 bases in the middle. The CDR3 reads CASSSDETGYGYTF. CDR3 nucleotide sequence: TGTGCCAGCAGTTCGGACGAAACGGGGTATGGCTACACCTTC.

This chain links TRBV5-1 with TRBJ2-2; 7 positions match TRBD1. Per the germline V gene, CDR1 is SGHRS and CDR2 is YFSETQ. This CDR3 is 17 amino acids long. The V and J ends lost 3 bases and 5 bases, in that order; junction bases with no gene match: 13. The CDR3 nucleotides read TGCGCCAGCAGCTACCTTGAGGGGGCGTATGAGACCGGGGAGCTGTTTTTT. This encodes CASSYLEGAYETGELFF. The variable domain in full, completed from reference TRBV5-1 and TRBJ2-2, reads KAGVTQTPRYLIKTRGQQVTLSCSPISGHRSVSWYQQTPGQGLQFLFEYFSETQRNKGNFPGRFSGRQFSNSRSEMNVSTLELGDSALYLCASSYLEGAYETGELFFGEGSRLTVL.

The V gene is TRBV5-6, the J gene TRBJ2-1; D gene ambiguous. The CDR3 spans 12 residues. V was pared by 4 bases and J by 3 bases, with 5 bases between. Germline CDR1 SGHDT, CDR2 YYEEEE. The CDR3 DNA sequence: TGTGCCAGCAGCACTAACTACAATGAGCAGTTCTTC. Translating it yields CASSTNYNEQFF.

V is TRBV4-1 and J is TRBJ1-2; the match to TRBD1 covers 8 bases. CDR1 and CDR2 (germline): MGHRA, YSYEKL. The junction had 18 bases not matched to a gene; V was cut back by 2 bases and J by 7 bases. The CDR3 is made up of 18 amino acids. The CDR3 here is CASSQSIFQDRDVSGYTF. The CDR3, as DNA: TGCGCCAGCAGCCAATCAATCTTCCAGGACAGGGACGTGAGTGGCTACACCTTC.

The V and J genes are TRBV7-9 and TRBJ2-7; 7 nucleotides line up with TRBD2. Trimming cost V 7 bases and J 7 bases; bases outside gene matches: 10. CDR3 length: 13 residues. The germline CDR1 and CDR2 sequences are SEHNR and FQNEAQ (reference sequence). The CDR3, as DNA: TGTGCCAGCACCCCCCCCGGGACTAAAGAGCAGTACTTC. It codes for CASTPPGTKEQYF. Complete variable domain (other parts from reference TRBV7-9 and TRBJ2-7): DTGVSQNPRHKITKRGQNVTFRCDPISEHNRLYWYRQTLGQGPEFLTYFQNEAQLEKSRLLSDRFSAERPKGSFSTLEIQRTEQGDSAMYLCASTPPGTKEQYFGPGTRLTVT.

The CDR3 here is CASSLVMGRSDTQYF. The DNA for the CDR3 is TGTGCCAGCAGCTTGGTTATGGGGAGGTCAGATACGCAGTATTTT. V is TRBV5-8 and J is TRBJ2-3; the D gene is possibly TRBD2 (6 bases). Trimming took off 0 bases at V and 4 bases at J, with 12 bases between the two ends. The germline CDR1 and CDR2 sequences are SGHTS and YDEGEE. This CDR3 comprises 15 residues.

The chain is built from TRBV7-9 and TRBJ2-2; 7 bases align to TRBD2. The junction had 9 bases not matched to a gene; V was cut back by 7 bases and J by 1 base. Germline-derived CDR1 and CDR2 are SEHNR and FQNEAQ (reference sequence). The CDR3 contains 16 residues. The CDR3 here is CASTKGQRGNTGELFF. The CDR3 nucleotides are TGTGCCAGCACAAAAGGCCAGCGGGGGAACACCGGGGAGCTGTTTTTT.

CDR3 sequence: CASSFQTAPEGNEQFF. CDR3 nucleotides: TGTGCCAGCAGCTTCCAGACTGCACCCGAAGGCAATGAGCAGTTCTTC. This chain links TRBV5-6 with TRBJ2-1; D is unclear. The V gene lost 2 bases and the J gene lost 6 bases, with 18 bases spanning the gap. Germline V gene sequence: CDR1 SGHDT, CDR2 YYEEEE. The CDR3 has 16 residues.

The CDR3 DNA sequence: TGTGCCAGCACCGTAGGAGGCAGTTCTGAAGCTTTCTTT. It specifies CASTVGGSSEAFF. V usage is TRBV25-1 and J usage is TRBJ1-1; D gene ambiguous. This CDR3 has 13 amino acids. V gave up 7 bases and J gave up 6 bases, with 15 bases separating them. The germline gives CDR1 MGHDK, CDR2 SYGVNS.

The chain is built from TRBV7-2 and TRBJ2-3, with TRBD1 matching over 8 bases. In germline, CDR1 is SGHTA, CDR2 FQGNSA. Trimming at V came to 3 bases and at J to 4 bases, leaving 12 bases not matched to a gene. The CDR3 is 17 amino acids. This CDR3 is CASSFLLRGLGADTQYF. CDR3 sequence (DNA): TGTGCCAGCAGCTTCCTACTCAGGGGGCTGGGTGCAGATACGCAGTATTTT.

The V gene is TRBV5-6, the J gene TRBJ1-1; D is unclear. The length of the CDR3 is 12 residues. V was cut by 4 bases and J by 4 bases, with 8 bases left in between. CDR1 and CDR2 from the germline V gene are SGHDT and YYEEEE. The DNA for the CDR3 is TGTGCCAGCAGCCGGGGAGGCACTGAAGCTTTCTTT. It specifies CASSRGGTEAFF. Variable domain in full (rest from reference TRBV5-6 and TRBJ1-1): DAGVTQSPTHLIKTRGQQVTLRCSPKSGHDTVSWYQQALGQGPQFIFQYYEEEERQRGNFPDRFSGHQFPNYSSELNVNALLLGDSALYLCASSRGGTEAFFGQGTRLTVV.

The chain carries TRBV18 and TRBJ2-5; the match to TRBD1 covers 7 bases. CDR1 is KGHSH, CDR2 LQKENI, per germline. V shed 2 bases, J shed 2 bases, and the junction held 23 bases outside the gene matches. The CDR3 has 21 residues. CDR3 amino acids: CASSPLAGDSARGSLQETQYF. The DNA for the CDR3 is TGTGCCAGCTCACCATTGGCAGGGGACAGCGCGCGTGGGTCCCTTCAAGAGACCCAGTACTTC.

This chain uses TRBV6-1 with TRBJ1-2; TRBD1 agrees at 10 bases. There are 16 residues in the CDR3. The junction had 8 bases not matched to a gene; V was cut back by 0 bases and J by 7 bases. Germline CDR1 and CDR2: MNHNS and SASEGT. CDR3 DNA sequence: TGTGCCAGCAGTGAAGCAGGGGGGACAGGGGTCGGTGGCTACACCTTC. Its protein product is CASSEAGGTGVGGYTF.

J is TRBJ1-5 and V is TRBV5-1; TRBD1 might be the D (6 bases). Per germline, CDR1 SGHRS and CDR2 YFSETQ. V was trimmed by 1 base and J by 5 bases, leaving 10 bases between them. The CDR3 is 14 residues long. The CDR3 protein is CASSLTGQDQPQHF. The CDR3, as DNA: TGCGCCAGCAGCTTGACAGGGCAGGATCAGCCCCAGCATTTT.